This entry lists 26 T cell receptor beta chains sequenced from one sample in a study of blood T cell repertoires in COVID-19. The protocol was immunoSEQ multiplex PCR, while the TCRdb copy is restricted to in-frame clones and leaves out a portion. The sample yields 150,000 to 200,000 clones, over 75% seen once. The sequenced material came from peripheral blood. These receptors were obtained from an older man with acute or convalescent COVID-19.

This chain links TRBV9 with TRBJ2-7; D possibly corresponds to TRBD2 (5 bases). Germline CDR1 is SGDLS and CDR2 is YYNGEE. The CDR3 has 14 amino acids. The V end lost 1 base, the J end lost 3 bases, and 11 bases lay between the germline ends. CDR3 nucleotides: TGTGCCAGCAGCGTAATGGCGGAGGACTACGAGCAGTACTTC. Translated: CASSVMAEDYEQYF.

The chain has TRBV19 and TRBJ1-6; a weak D match, TRBD1 (6 bases). Germline values: CDR1 LNHDA, CDR2 SQIVND (reference sequence). This CDR3 has 16 amino acids. The V and J ends lost 5 bases and 10 bases respectively, with 21 bases between them. CDR3 in amino acids: CASSHRQVGVDSPLHF. In DNA, the CDR3 is TGTGCCAGTAGTCATCGACAGGTTGGGGTGGACTCACCCCTCCACTTT.

This chain uses TRBV11-3 with TRBJ2-2; 9 bases line up with TRBD1. Germline CDR1 and CDR2: SGHNT and YENEEA. This CDR3 spans 15 amino acids. Trimming removed 5 bases from V and 4 bases from J; junction bases left unmatched: 5. The CDR3 sequence is CASSKGQGLTGELFF. CDR3 in DNA: TGTGCCAGCAGCAAGGGACAGGGACTCACCGGGGAGCTGTTTTTT. Drawing the rest from reference TRBV11-3 and TRBJ2-2, the complete variable domain is EAGVVQSPRYKIIEKKQPVAFWCNPISGHNTLYWYLQNLGQGPELLIRYENEEAVDDSQLPKDRFSAERLKGVDSTLKIQPAELGDSAVYLCASSKGQGLTGELFFGEGSRLTVL.

The chain joins TRBV27 to TRBJ2-3; 10 bases fit TRBD2. The CDR3 covers 18 residues. Trimming at V came to 5 bases and at J to 3 bases, leaving 14 bases not matched to a gene. Per germline, CDR1 MNHEY and CDR2 SMNVEV (reference sequence). The CDR3 reads CASSITRLAGVGTDTQYF. In nucleotides, the CDR3 is TGTGCCAGCAGTATAACCCGTCTAGCGGGAGTAGGGACAGATACGCAGTATTTT.

This chain connects TRBV5-1 to TRBJ2-1; 10 bases map to TRBD2. The CDR3 is 16 residues long. V shed 1 base and J 4 bases; nucleotides not matched to a gene: 5. Germline-derived CDR1 and CDR2 are SGHRS and YFSETQ. CDR3: CASSLSLAGAYNEQFF. CDR3 DNA sequence: TGCGCCAGCAGCTTGAGCCTAGCGGGGGCGTACAATGAGCAGTTCTTC.

The genes are TRBV5-1 and TRBJ2-1; TRBD1 might be the D (6 bases). The CDR3 sequence is 14 residues long. Germline-derived CDR1 and CDR2 are SGHRS and YFSETQ. V lost 2 bases to trimming and J lost 4 bases, with 10 bases between them. The CDR3 DNA reads as TGCGCCAGCAGCTTCTTGGGGGCTTACAATGAGCAGTTCTTC. This gives the protein CASSFLGAYNEQFF.

Only one count was recorded for this clone. V and J are TRBV28 and TRBJ1-4; 8 bases are shared with TRBD1. The V gene end was trimmed by 3 bases and the J gene end by 8 bases; junction bases not matched to a gene: 11. The CDR3 has 16 amino acids. In germline, CDR1 is MDHEN, CDR2 SYDVKM. The CDR3 DNA reads as TGTGCCAGCAGTTTCAGGGGGCGCAGTGGAAAAGAAAAACTGTTTTTT. Translation: CASSFRGRSGKEKLFF.

This chain joins TRBV6-5 and TRBJ2-2; D not certain. Germline V gene lookup returns CDR1 MNHEY and CDR2 SVGAGI. V was clipped by 8 bases and J by 4 bases, with 11 bases between them. This CDR3 spans 13 amino acids. The CDR3 is CASCLSLTGELFF. The CDR3 DNA sequence: TGTGCCAGCTGTCTTAGCCTCACCGGGGAGCTGTTTTTT.

The genes are TRBV24-1 and TRBJ2-1, with 13 positions matching TRBD2. The CDR3 is 17 residues long. Germline V gives CDR1 KGHDR, CDR2 SFDVKD. The ends lost 5 bases at V and 7 bases at J; junction bases unmatched: 10. The DNA of the CDR3 is TGTGCCACCAGTGCACCCGGACTAGCGGGAGTAGTTAATGAGCAGTTCTTC. Protein: CATSAPGLAGVVNEQFF.

The chain employs TRBV27 and TRBJ1-5; possible D gene TRBD1, 6 bases. CDR1 and CDR2 from the germline V gene are MNHEY and SMNVEV (reference sequence). The V gene lost 4 bases and the J gene lost 7 bases, with 8 bases spanning the gap. The CDR3 contains 12 residues. CDR3 sequence: CASSSRGQPQHF. For the CDR3, the DNA is TGTGCCAGCAGTTCCAGGGGACAGCCCCAGCATTTT.

This clone was found a few times. CDR3: CASSQVSAAGTEAFF. The CDR3 nucleotides read TGTGCCAGCAGCCAAGTCTCCGCCGCGGGGACTGAAGCTTTCTTT. The V and J genes are TRBV14 and TRBJ1-1; D remains ambiguous. This CDR3 comprises 15 residues. CDR1 and CDR2 from the germline V gene are SGHDN and FVKESK. Trimming took 1 base from V and 5 from J, leaving 14 bases between them.

This chain connects TRBV27 to TRBJ1-4; 7 positions agree with TRBD1. The trim removed 4 bases at V and 5 bases at J, leaving 4 bases unmatched. This CDR3 is 14 amino acids long. Germline V gene data show CDR1 as MNHEY and CDR2 as SMNVEV (reference sequence). In DNA, the CDR3 is TGTGCCAGCAGTTCTGGGACAGAAAATGAAAAACTGTTTTTT. Its protein is CASSSGTENEKLFF.

In this sample, this clone turned up once. The V gene is TRBV5-6, the J gene TRBJ2-3; TRBD2 aligns across 7 bases. This CDR3 region has 18 residues. The V gene's germline CDR1 is SGHDT and CDR2 YYEEEE. J was trimmed by 0 bases and V by 0 bases; bases with no gene match: 10. The CDR3 region is CASSLVGTSGTSTDTQYF. CDR3 DNA sequence: TGTGCCAGCAGCTTGGTGGGGACCAGCGGGACTAGCACAGATACGCAGTATTTT.

The V gene is TRBV7-2, the J gene TRBJ2-5; 10 bases are shared with TRBD2. CDR3 length: 19 residues. Per the germline V gene, CDR1 is SGHTA and CDR2 is FQGNSA. V lost 1 base and J lost 5; bases outside the gene matches: 16. CDR3 sequence: CASSLEAKLAGAGRETQYF. CDR3 nucleotide sequence: TGTGCCAGCAGCTTAGAAGCTAAGCTAGCGGGGGCCGGGCGGGAGACCCAGTACTTC.

The rearrangement links TRBV5-1 to TRBJ2-3, with 9 positions matching TRBD1. V was pared by 5 bases and J by 5 bases, with 21 bases of the junction left unmatched. Germline values: CDR1 SGHRS, CDR2 YFSETQ. CDR3 length equals 19 residues. The CDR3 here is CASRPSLGQGGLGRDTQYF. CDR3 nucleotides: TGCGCCAGCAGACCCAGTTTGGGACAGGGCGGGCTGGGGAGAGATACGCAGTATTTT.

This chain joins TRBV25-1 and TRBJ2-7, with TRBD2 as a possible D gene (6 bases). The CDR3 has 14 amino acids. V was trimmed by 2 bases and J by 5 bases, leaving 13 bases between them. Germline V gene sequence: CDR1 MGHDK, CDR2 SYGVNS. For the CDR3, the DNA is TGTGCCAGCAGTGAACCGGGGACTCGACACGAGCAGTACTTC. This codes for CASSEPGTRHEQYF.

J is TRBJ1-1 and V is TRBV28; the D is unclear. Between the trimmed V and J ends, which lost 1 base and 5 bases, there was a span of 14 bases. Germline V gene sequence: CDR1 MDHEN, CDR2 SYDVKM. This CDR3 comprises 15 residues. The CDR3 sequence is CASSLFRGEATEAFF. CDR3 in DNA: TGTGCCAGCAGTTTATTTCGGGGTGAGGCTACTGAAGCTTTCTTT.

This chain links TRBV6-1 with TRBJ1-2; possibly TRBD1 for D (6 bases). The CDR3 is 15 amino acids. Germline values: CDR1 MNHNS, CDR2 SASEGT. The germline V and J ends were trimmed by 1 base and 5 bases, with 14 bases remaining between them. The CDR3 here is CASSEGGGGNYGYTF. The CDR3 coding sequence is TGTGCCAGCAGTGAAGGGGGAGGGGGGAATTATGGCTACACCTTC.

This clone has just a few counts. V is TRBV4-1 and J is TRBJ2-1; 10 positions match TRBD2. The trim removed 4 bases at V and 0 bases at J, leaving 9 bases unmatched. This CDR3 has 18 amino acids. Germline assignment: CDR1 MGHRA and CDR2 YSYEKL. The DNA for the CDR3 is TGCGCCAGCAGCCGTCTAGCGGGGGCCGAAAGCTCCTACAATGAGCAGTTCTTC. Its protein product is CASSRLAGAESSYNEQFF.

Turning to this clone: One end of the junction is discordant with germline, which a read error may explain. The chain has TRBV7-3 and TRBJ1-1; 8 bases match TRBD1. From germline, CDR1 is SGHTA and CDR2 FQGTGA. The CDR3 covers 13 residues. As DNA, the CDR3 is TGTGCCAGCAGCTTAGGGTGGGGACAGGAGATCCAATTT. It is translated as CASSLGWGQEIQF.

The chain links TRBV10-3 to TRBJ1-5, with TRBD1 matching over 8 bases. V was pared by 0 bases and J by 6 bases, with 4 bases of the junction left unmatched. The CDR3 has 15 amino acids. Germline CDR1 is ENHRY and CDR2 is SYGVKD. The CDR3 reads CAISESGTGIQPQHF. In DNA, the CDR3 is TGTGCCATCAGTGAGTCGGGGACAGGTATTCAGCCCCAGCATTTT.

The chain couples TRBV24-1 to TRBJ2-2, with 9 bases that match TRBD1. The germline gives CDR1 KGHDR, CDR2 SFDVKD. The CDR3 contains 16 residues. Unmatched junction bases numbered 7, after V lost 4 bases and J lost 5 bases. CDR3 coding DNA: TGTGCCACCAGTGACCTCGACAGGGGGAGGACCGGGGAGCTGTTTTTT. Its protein product is CATSDLDRGRTGELFF.

As DNA, the CDR3 is TGTGCCAGCAGTTACACGACAGGGTCGGATCAGCCCCAGCATTTT. Translating gives CASSYTTGSDQPQHF. J is TRBJ1-5 and V is TRBV6-5; the match to TRBD1 covers 7 bases. Germline lookup yields CDR1 MNHEY and CDR2 SVGAGI. The length of the CDR3 is 15 residues. The junction had 6 bases not matched to a gene; V was cut back by 2 bases and J by 5 bases.

The chain links TRBV5-4 to TRBJ1-1; TRBD1 agrees at 8 bases. This CDR3 contains 14 residues. Losses at the gene ends were 0 bases for V and 6 bases for J; bases not matched to a gene: 4. Germline V gene data show CDR1 as SGHNT and CDR2 as YYREEE (reference sequence). The CDR3 here is CASSLGQGFAEAFF. CDR3 nucleotides: TGTGCCAGCAGCTTGGGACAGGGGTTCGCTGAAGCTTTCTTT.

The V gene is TRBV6-5, the J gene TRBJ2-7; 8 bases are shared with TRBD1. The CDR3 extends over 13 amino acids. Germline trimming cut 6 bases from V and 7 bases from J; bases unmatched to any gene: 8. The germline CDR1 and CDR2 sequences are MNHEY and SVGAGI. In nucleotides, the CDR3 is TGTGCCAGCAGCCCGGACAGGGCGGGAGAGCAGTACTTC. The encoded protein is CASSPDRAGEQYF.

This clone occurred once. The rearrangement joins TRBV10-3 to TRBJ1-2; 9 nucleotides agree with TRBD1. V lost 6 bases and J lost 7; bases outside the gene matches: 15. The V gene's germline CDR1 is ENHRY and CDR2 SYGVKD. CDR3 length: 16 amino acids. CDR3 sequence reads: CAIRPGQGRDRAGYTF. The CDR3 DNA sequence: TGTGCCATCAGGCCGGGACAGGGAAGGGACAGAGCTGGCTACACCTTC.